The text below deals with one T cell receptor (beta chain). This record belongs to a study of blood T cell repertoires in COVID-19. Whole-study context: The analysed material was cDNA or gDNA that came from T cells, B-cell-depleted T cells, or PBMCs.

Original handling: Amplification of reference gene primers was used by the study to estimate nucleated cell counts. The assay was immunoSEQ multiplex PCR, and TCRdb's table has in-frame clones only and misses some. V, J and clone size are taken as reported in that table, and D and trimming were inferred from the DNA itself. Of approximately 250,000 clones in the sample, over 80% were seen once. The CDR3 contains 17 residues. Looked up from germline, CDR1 is SGHRS and CDR2 is YFSETQ. The V and J ends lost 3 bases and 8 bases, in that order; junction bases with no gene match: 9. The rearrangement joins TRBV5-1 to TRBJ2-1, with TRBD2 identical over 15 bases. The clonotype was recovered from a man aged 55 to 70 who had recovered from COVID-19. Sequencing used peripheral blood. The CDR3: CASSWTSGRAGFHEQFF. The CDR3 DNA reads as TGCGCCAGCAGCTGGACTAGCGGGAGGGCCGGGTTTCATGAGCAGTTCTTC.